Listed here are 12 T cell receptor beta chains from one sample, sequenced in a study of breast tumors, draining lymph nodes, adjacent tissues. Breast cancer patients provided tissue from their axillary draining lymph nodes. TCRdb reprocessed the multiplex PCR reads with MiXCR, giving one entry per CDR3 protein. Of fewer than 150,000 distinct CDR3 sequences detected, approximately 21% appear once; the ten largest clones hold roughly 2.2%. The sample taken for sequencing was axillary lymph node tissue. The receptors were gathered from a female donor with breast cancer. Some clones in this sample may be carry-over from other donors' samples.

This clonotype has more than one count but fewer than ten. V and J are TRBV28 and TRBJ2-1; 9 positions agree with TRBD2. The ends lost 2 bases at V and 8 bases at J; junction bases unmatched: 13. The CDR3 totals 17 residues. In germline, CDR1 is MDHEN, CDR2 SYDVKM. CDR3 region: CASSLGRLAGGQYEQFF. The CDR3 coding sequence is TGTGCCAGCAGTTTAGGGCGGTTGGCGGGAGGGCAGTATGAGCAGTTCTTC.

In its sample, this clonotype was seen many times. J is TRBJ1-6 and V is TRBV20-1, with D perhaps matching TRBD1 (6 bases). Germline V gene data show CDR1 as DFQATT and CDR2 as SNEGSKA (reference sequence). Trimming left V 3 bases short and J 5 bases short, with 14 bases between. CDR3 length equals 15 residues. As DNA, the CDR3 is TGCAGTGCTAGTCCGACAGGCCGGAATAATTCACCCCTCCACTTT. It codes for CSASPTGRNNSPLHF.

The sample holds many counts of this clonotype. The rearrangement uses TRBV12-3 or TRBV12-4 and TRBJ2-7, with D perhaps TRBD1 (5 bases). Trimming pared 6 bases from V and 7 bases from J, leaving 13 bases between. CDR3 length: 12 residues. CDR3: CASSPTAREQYF. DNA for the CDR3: TGTGCCAGCAGCCCGACAGCCCGGGAGCAGTACTTC.

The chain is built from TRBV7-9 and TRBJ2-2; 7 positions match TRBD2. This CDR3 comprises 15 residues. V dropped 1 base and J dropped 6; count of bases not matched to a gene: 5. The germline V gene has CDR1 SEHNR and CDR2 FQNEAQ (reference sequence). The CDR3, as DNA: TGTGCCAGCAGCTTAGTAGCGGGTACCGCCGGGGAGCTGTTTTTT. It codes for CASSLVAGTAGELFF.

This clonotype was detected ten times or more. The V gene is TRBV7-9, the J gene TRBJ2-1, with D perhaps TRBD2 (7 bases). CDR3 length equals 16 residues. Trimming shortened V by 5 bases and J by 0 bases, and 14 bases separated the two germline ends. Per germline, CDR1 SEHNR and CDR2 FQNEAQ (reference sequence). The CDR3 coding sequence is TGTGCCAGCAGCCCCAGGGGCGGGAGCTCCTACAATGAGCAGTTCTTC. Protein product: CASSPRGGSSYNEQFF. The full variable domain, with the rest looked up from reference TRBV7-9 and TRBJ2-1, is DTGVSQNPRHKITKRGQNVTFRCDPISEHNRLYWYRQTLGQGPEFLTYFQNEAQLEKSRLLSDRFSAERPKGSFSTLEIQRTEQGDSAMYLCASSPRGGSSYNEQFFGPGTRLTVL.

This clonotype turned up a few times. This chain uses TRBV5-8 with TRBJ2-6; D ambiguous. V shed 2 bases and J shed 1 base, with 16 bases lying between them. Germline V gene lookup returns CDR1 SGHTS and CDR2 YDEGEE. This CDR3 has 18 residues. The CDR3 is CASSFRFGYGSGANVLTF. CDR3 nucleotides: TGTGCCAGCAGCTTCCGTTTCGGCTATGGGTCTGGGGCCAACGTCCTGACTTTC.

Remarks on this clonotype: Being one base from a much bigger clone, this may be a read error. CDR3 nucleotides: TGTGCCAGCAGTTACGTCTTGAGGGGTGGTACAGATACGCAGCATTTT. This sequence encodes CASSYVLRGGTDTQHF. The gene calls are TRBV6-4 and TRBJ2-3, with a tentative D call TRBD1 (5 bases). Near its end, the DNA agrees better with TRBJ1-5, so the J call may be wrong. This CDR3 contains 16 residues. Germline CDR1 is MRHNA and CDR2 is SNTAGT.

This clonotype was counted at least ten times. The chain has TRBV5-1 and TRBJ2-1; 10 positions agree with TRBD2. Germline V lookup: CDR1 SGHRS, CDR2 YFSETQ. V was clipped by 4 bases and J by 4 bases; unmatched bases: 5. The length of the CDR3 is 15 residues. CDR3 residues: CASSRAGGGYNEQFF. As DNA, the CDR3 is TGCGCCAGCAGCAGAGCGGGAGGGGGATACAATGAGCAGTTCTTC. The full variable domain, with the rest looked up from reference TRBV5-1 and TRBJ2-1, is KAGVTQTPRYLIKTRGQQVTLSCSPISGHRSVSWYQQTPGQGLQFLFEYFSETQRNKGNFPGRFSGRQFSNSRSEMNVSTLELGDSALYLCASSRAGGGYNEQFFGPGTRLTVL.

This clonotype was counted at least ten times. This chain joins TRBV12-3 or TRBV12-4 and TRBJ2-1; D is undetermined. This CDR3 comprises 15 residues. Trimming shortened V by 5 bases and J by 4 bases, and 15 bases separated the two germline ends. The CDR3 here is CASSLDSPVYNEQFF. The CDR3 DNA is TGTGCCAGCAGTCTTGACTCCCCAGTGTACAATGAGCAGTTCTTC.

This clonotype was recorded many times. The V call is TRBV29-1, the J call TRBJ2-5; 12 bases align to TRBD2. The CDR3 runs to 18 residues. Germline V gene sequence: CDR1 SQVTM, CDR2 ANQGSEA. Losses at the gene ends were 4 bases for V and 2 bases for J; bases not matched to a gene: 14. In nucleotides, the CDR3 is TGCAGCGTTGTGCGTTGGAGGAAAACTAGCGGGAGGCAAGAGACCCAGTACTTC. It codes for CSVVRWRKTSGRQETQYF.

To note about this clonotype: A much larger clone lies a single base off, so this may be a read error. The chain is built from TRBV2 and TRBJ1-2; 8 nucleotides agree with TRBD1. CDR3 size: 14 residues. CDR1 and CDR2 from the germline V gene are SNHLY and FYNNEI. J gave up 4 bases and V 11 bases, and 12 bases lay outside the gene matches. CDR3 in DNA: TGTGCCGGCAAAAGACTTGACAGGGGCTATGGCTACACCTTC. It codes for CAGKRLDRGYGYTF.

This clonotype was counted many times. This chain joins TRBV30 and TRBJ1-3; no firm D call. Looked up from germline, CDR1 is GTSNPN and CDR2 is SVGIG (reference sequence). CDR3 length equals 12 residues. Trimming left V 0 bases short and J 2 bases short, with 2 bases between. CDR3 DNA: TGTGCCTGGAGTGTACCTGGAAACACCATATATTTT. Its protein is CAWSVPGNTIYF.